Listed here are 17 T cell receptor beta chains from one sample, sequenced in a study of T cells in women clearing cervical HPV infection listed by TCRdb under 2018. Library method: the immunoSEQ multiplex PCR assay. TCRdb took over this immuneACCESS table, retaining in-frame rearrangements with V and J assigned. Such tables are incomplete; in checked studies, under half of the missing clones stem from an unresolved V gene, and the remainder is unexplained. The table for this sample records tens of thousands of clones. Over 5% of the sample rests with the top ten. The sample consisted of blood buffy coat. These receptor sequences come from a woman between 18 and 69 years old with a cervical HPV16 infection that either progressed to CIN3+ or cleared (not recorded which).

The CDR3 protein is CASSLEAGGPNEQFF. The covered CDR3 bases are TGTGCCAGCAGCTTAGAGGCGGGAGGCCCCAATGAG. V and J are TRBV11-2 and TRBJ2-1; 8 bases are a match to TRBD2. The read stops 3 residues short of the end of the CDR3; the missing end is completed from the germline J gene. Germline V gene lookup returns CDR1 SGHAT and CDR2 FQNNGV. CDR3 length: 15 amino acids. With V trimmed by 0 bases and J by 6 bases, 4 bases remained unmatched.

Worth noting for this clone: The read gets to within 3 residues of the CDR3 end, and the germline J gene fills in the rest. The chain uses TRBV18 and TRBJ2-4; D perhaps matches TRBD2 (7 bases). Per germline, CDR1 KGHSH and CDR2 LQKENI. CDR3 size: 15 residues. The CDR3 DNA, read in part, is TGTGCCAGCTCACCACGACTTAGGGGGGACTATGGT. It is translated as CASSPRLRGDYG. The full CDR3 protein is CASSPRLRGDYGQYF.

As to this clone: The read comes to an end 3 residues before the CDR3 does, leaving the germline J gene to fill in the end. V gene TRBV19 combines with J gene TRBJ2-3; a weak D match, TRBD2 (6 bases). V was shortened by 7 bases and J by 6 bases, with 11 bases between the two germline ends. Germline CDR1 and CDR2: LNHDA and SQIVND (reference sequence). CDR3 length equals 12 residues. The CDR3 bases that were read are TGTGCCAGTACTTCAAGCGGGGATACG. Its translation: CASTSSGDT. The whole CDR3 protein is CASTSSGDTQYF.

Here the CDR3 reads CASPSETAFDQETQYF. CDR3 DNA (partial): TGTGCCAGCCCTTCCGAGACAGCCTTCGACCAAGAGACG. The chain links TRBV6-4 to TRBJ2-3; TRBD1 is a possible D gene (5 bases). The read comes to an end 3 residues before the CDR3 does, leaving the germline J gene to fill in the end. Germline V lookup: CDR1 MRHNA, CDR2 SNTAGT. The length of the CDR3 is 16 residues.

Incomplete CDR3 DNA: TGTGCCAGTAGTATAGCACAGGGCGAGGAAAAGCCC. Translated: CASSIAQGEEKP. The CDR3 in its entirety is CASSIAQGEEKPQHF. V usage is TRBV19 and J usage is TRBJ1-5, with D possibly TRBD1 on 6 matching bases. The read ends 3 residues before the CDR3 terminus; that terminus is restored from the germline J gene. Germline CDR1 is LNHDA and CDR2 is SQIVND (reference sequence). The CDR3 runs 15 residues. Trimming pared 1 base from V and 8 bases from J, leaving 15 bases between.

As regards this clone: The read terminates 3 residues before the CDR3 end, so the remaining end is supplied by the germline J gene. The rearrangement links TRBV6-2 or TRBV6-3 to TRBJ1-5, with TRBD1 matching 7 bases. Losses at the gene ends were 7 bases for V and 0 bases for J; bases not matched to a gene: 6. Per germline, CDR1 MNHEY and CDR2 SVGEGT. The CDR3 contains 15 residues. CDR3 sequence reads: CASTRTGYSNQPQHF. The CDR3 DNA, read in part, is TGTGCCAGCACCCGGACAGGATATAGCAATCAGCCC.

Partial CDR3 DNA: TGCAGTGCTACGTTGCGTAACTATGGC. This translates into CSATLRNYG. The full CDR3 reads CSATLRNYGYTF. J is TRBJ1-2 and V is TRBV20-1; no clear D gene. The CDR3 is cut off 3 residues early in the read; its end comes from the germline J gene. The germline V gene has CDR1 DFQATT and CDR2 SNEGSKA (reference sequence). V gave up 4 bases and J gave up 1 base, with 7 bases separating them. This CDR3 has 12 residues.

A note on this clone: The observed sequence ends 3 residues before the CDR3 terminus, with the missing tail filled in from the germline J gene. The J gene is TRBJ2-3, the V gene TRBV7-6; 10 bases fit TRBD2. The V and J ends lost 3 bases and 1 base, in that order; junction bases with no gene match: 1. The germline CDR1 and CDR2 sequences are SGHVS and FNYEAQ. This CDR3 spans 15 amino acids. The CDR3 reads CASSLGTSGTDTQYF. CDR3 DNA (partial): TGTGCCAGCAGCTTGGGGACTAGCGGCACAGATACG.

On this clone: Read coverage stops 3 residues before the CDR3 terminus; the germline J gene supplies the remainder. The chain combines TRBV6-2 or TRBV6-3 with TRBJ2-5; 8 nucleotides match TRBD1. This CDR3 has 15 residues. Germline V lookup: CDR1 MNHEY, CDR2 SVGEGT. V lost 6 bases to trimming and J lost 4 bases; unmatched junction nucleotides: 10. CDR3 bases read: TGTGCCAGCAGCAGCGGACAGGGCCTAGGAGAGACC. This codes for CASSSGQGLGET. The entire CDR3 reads CASSSGQGLGETQYF.

Turning to this clone: The CDR3 goes on 3 residues after the read ends, and that part is filled in from the germline J gene. The chain combines TRBV29-1 with TRBJ1-4, with D possibly matching TRBD1 (5 bases). The length of the CDR3 is 13 residues. Germline V gene data show CDR1 as SQVTM and CDR2 as ANQGSEA. CDR3 protein: CSVRVSGANVLFF. The part of the CDR3 DNA that was read is TGCAGCGTCAGGGTATCTGGGGCCAACGTA.

Comment on this clone: The CDR3 end falls 3 residues outside the read, so it is completed with the germline J gene. This chain connects TRBV29-1 to TRBJ1-2; TRBD1 matches 9 bases. Trimming cost V 3 bases and J 4 bases; bases outside gene matches: 6. CDR3 size: 14 residues. CDR1 and CDR2 (germline): SQVTM, ANQGSEA. The CDR3 bases that were read are TGCAGCGTTGAGTCGGACAGGGGAGGCTATGGC. Its translation: CSVESDRGGYG. The entire CDR3 reads CSVESDRGGYGYTF.

As concerns this clone: The read ends 3 residues early relative to the CDR3; the germline J gene fills the gap. The chain employs TRBV29-1 and TRBJ1-1, with D perhaps TRBD1 (5 bases). CDR3 length equals 13 residues. Trimming cost V 1 base and J 5 bases, with 11 bases left between them. Germline V CDR1 and CDR2: SQVTM, ANQGSEA. CDR3 loop: CSVEGGRVTEAFF. The CDR3 bases that were read are TGCAGCGTTGAAGGCGGCAGGGTGACTGAA.

Note on this clone: The CDR3 is cut off 3 residues early in the read; its end comes from the germline J gene. The gene calls are TRBV2 and TRBJ1-2, with TRBD1 matching 9 bases. CDR1 is SNHLY, CDR2 FYNNEI, per germline. The CDR3 covers 12 residues. V was clipped by 8 bases and J by 6 bases; unmatched bases: 4. The CDR3 reads CASETGGNGYTF. CDR3 DNA (partial): TGTGCCAGCGAGACAGGGGGGAATGGC.

By frequency, this clone registers medium-sized. The read is 3 residues too short to cover the CDR3 end, so that end is filled in from the germline J gene. This chain connects TRBV18 to TRBJ2-5; 13 bases align to TRBD2. Germline lookup yields CDR1 KGHSH and CDR2 LQKENI. V shed 4 bases, J shed 3 bases, and the junction held 2 bases outside the gene matches. The CDR3 consists of 15 residues. CDR3 protein: CASSLGLAGEETQYF. The DNA read from the CDR3 is TGTGCCAGCTCACTCGGACTAGCGGGGGAAGAGACC.

With respect to this clone: The read ends 3 residues shy of where the CDR3 ends; the end is completed using the germline J gene. V and J are TRBV5-5 and TRBJ2-5; 9 nucleotides match TRBD1. The CDR3 length is 14 residues. With V trimmed by 4 bases and J by 5 bases, 6 bases remained unmatched. CDR1 SGHKS and CDR2 YYEKEE come from the germline V gene (reference sequence). The CDR3 spells CASSQDRGGETQYF. CDR3 bases read: TGTGCCAGCAGCCAGGACAGGGGAGGTGAGACC.

This clone shows up as medium-sized by frequency. One junction end disagrees with the germline gene, perhaps due to a read error. The read is 3 residues too short to cover the CDR3 end, so that end is filled in from the germline J gene. This chain connects TRBV4-2 to TRBJ1-2; 7 positions match TRBD1. The CDR3 length is 14 residues. Germline loops: CDR1 LGHNA, CDR2 YNFKEQ. CDR3 DNA, as far as it was read: TGCGCCAGCAGCCTCGTACAGGGGAGCTCTGGC. The encoded protein is CASSLVQGSSG. The CDR3 in its entirety is CASSLVQGSSGYTF.

Comments on this clone: The read gets to within 3 residues of the CDR3 end, and the germline J gene fills in the rest. The J gene is TRBJ2-7, the V gene TRBV11-3; D is possibly TRBD1 (6 bases). Trimming took off 5 bases at V and 4 bases at J, with 12 bases between the two ends. Germline CDR1 reads SGHNT; CDR2 reads YENEEA. This CDR3 has 13 amino acids. CDR3 in amino acids: CASSMGHPYEQYF. CDR3 bases read: TGTGCCAGCAGCATGGGACACCCTTACGAG.